A single sample gave rise to the 7 T cell receptor beta chains below, sequenced in a study of blood T cells in healthy people across ages. For the second PCR, which ran for about 7 to 11 cycles, a sample-barcoded 5' primer and a J-beta primer mix were used. TCRdb independently ran MiXCR on the 5' RACE reads; one entry per CDR3 protein. Counted here are approximately 1,100,000 distinct CDR3 sequences, over 35% occurring once; the ten biggest clones make up 15% to 20%. What was sequenced was blood. The receptors stem from a woman aged 55-70 years in good health.

In this sample, this clonotype turned up many times. This sequence joins TRBV18 and TRBJ2-5; the D is unclear. The V gene's germline CDR1 is KGHSH and CDR2 LQKENI. The CDR3 covers 13 residues. V lost 4 bases to trimming and J lost 0 bases, with 6 bases between them. CDR3 sequence: CASSRGNQETQYF. The CDR3 DNA follows: TGTGCCAGCTCACGTGGGAACCAAGAGACCCAGTACTTC.

The chain has TRBV27 and TRBJ2-1; 8 nucleotides align to TRBD2. The V and J ends lost 5 bases and 6 bases, in that order; junction bases with no gene match: 6. CDR1 and CDR2 (germline): MNHEY, SMNVEV (reference sequence). The CDR3 is 14 amino acids. The CDR3 spells CASSTAGECNEQFF. CDR3 DNA sequence: TGTGCCAGCAGTACAGCGGGAGAATGCAATGAGCAGTTCTTC.

The rearrangement uses TRBV6-2 or TRBV6-3 and TRBJ1-5; D not certain. The CDR3 is 13 residues long. Trimming cost V 8 bases and J 1 base, with 9 bases left between them. Germline values: CDR1 MNHEY, CDR2 SVGEGT. CDR3 bases: TGTGCCAGCGGCATTACAAGCAATCAGCCCCAGCATTTT. This sequence encodes CASGITSNQPQHF.

In this sample, this clonotype turned up a few times. This chain uses TRBV11-2 with TRBJ2-1; D is perhaps TRBD1 or TRBD2 (5 bases each). CDR1 is SGHAT and CDR2 is FQNNGV in the germline V gene. The CDR3 loop spans 15 amino acids. V was shortened by 1 base and J by 3 bases, with 10 bases between the two germline ends. The CDR3 spells CASSLAGTDYNEQFF. The DNA of the CDR3 is TGTGCCAGCAGCTTAGCCGGGACCGACTACAATGAGCAGTTCTTC. Drawing the rest from reference TRBV11-2 and TRBJ2-1, the complete variable domain is EAGVAQSPRYKIIEKRQSVAFWCNPISGHATLYWYQQILGQGPKLLIQFQNNGVVDDSQLPKDRFSAERLKGVDSTLKIQPAKLEDSAVYLCASSLAGTDYNEQFFGPGTRLTVL.

CDR3 in DNA: TGCGCCAGCAGCCTACCTCGACAGGGCCAAAATGAAAAACTGTTTTTT. It codes for CASSLPRQGQNEKLFF. The chain employs TRBV4-1 and TRBJ1-4, with TRBD1 identical over 7 bases. Looked up from germline, CDR1 is MGHRA and CDR2 is YSYEKL. V trimming: 4 bases; J trimming: 5 bases; junction bases outside the gene matches: 10. The CDR3 covers 16 residues.

This chain links TRBV20-1 with TRBJ2-7; D is perhaps TRBD2 (6 bases). Looked up from germline, CDR1 is DFQATT and CDR2 is SNEGSKA (reference sequence). The ends were cut back, 0 bases at V and 9 bases at J, with 9 bases in the middle. The CDR3 is made up of 11 amino acids. As DNA, the CDR3 is TGCAGTGCTAGAGATTCCGGGAGGCAGTACTTC. Its translation: CSARDSGRQYF.

The chain employs TRBV6-2 or TRBV6-3 and TRBJ2-1; the match to TRBD2 covers 14 bases. Germline lookup yields CDR1 MNHEY and CDR2 SVGEGT. The trim removed 7 bases at V and 7 bases at J, leaving 9 bases unmatched. This CDR3 has 16 residues. The CDR3 loop reads CASTSGLAGGRNEQFF. The CDR3 nucleotides read TGTGCCAGCACCTCCGGACTAGCGGGAGGTCGAAATGAGCAGTTCTTC.